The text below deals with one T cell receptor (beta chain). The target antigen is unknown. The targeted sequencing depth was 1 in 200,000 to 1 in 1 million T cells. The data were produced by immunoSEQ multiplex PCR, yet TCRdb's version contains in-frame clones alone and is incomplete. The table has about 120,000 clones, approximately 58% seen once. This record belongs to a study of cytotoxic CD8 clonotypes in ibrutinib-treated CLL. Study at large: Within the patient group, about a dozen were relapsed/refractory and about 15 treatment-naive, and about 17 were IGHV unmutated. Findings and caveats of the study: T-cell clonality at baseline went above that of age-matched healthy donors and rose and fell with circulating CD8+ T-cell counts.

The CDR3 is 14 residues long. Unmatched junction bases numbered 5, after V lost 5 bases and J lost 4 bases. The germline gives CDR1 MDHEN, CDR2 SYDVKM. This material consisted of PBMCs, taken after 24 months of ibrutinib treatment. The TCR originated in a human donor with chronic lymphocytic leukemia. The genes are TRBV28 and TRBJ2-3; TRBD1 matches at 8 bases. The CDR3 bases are TGTGCCAGCAGTAGGACAGGGTTCCCAGATACGCAGTATTTT. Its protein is CASSRTGFPDTQYF.